This TCR beta chain was sequenced during a study of blood T cell repertoires in COVID-19. Across the study: The United States, Italy and Spain provided the acute and convalescent COVID-19 samples. The analysed material was cDNA or gDNA that came from T cells, B-cell-depleted T cells, or PBMCs.

Germline V gene sequence: CDR1 SQVTM, CDR2 ANQGSEA. Trimming took off 7 bases at V and 4 bases at J, with 13 bases between the two ends. CDR3 size: 12 residues. Recruits, aged roughly 18 to 95 years, lived in 20 to 30 US areas. Before being deemed recovered, Cohort 3 donors had two negative PCRs, clearance, or symptom resolution. The data were produced by immunoSEQ multiplex PCR, yet TCRdb's version contains in-frame clones alone and is incomplete. The sample shows around 250,000 clones, approximately 85% of them seen only once. The chain has TRBV29-1 and TRBJ1-2; D is possibly TRBD1 (6 bases). The material sequenced was PBMCs or T cells enriched from blood (not recorded which). This TCR derives from a woman aged 50 to 60 who had recovered from COVID-19. CDR3 nucleotides: TGCAGCGCCGGGGGGCGCCTCTATGGCTACACCTTC. Translating it yields CSAGGRLYGYTF.